This TCR beta chain was documented in a study of blood T cell repertoires in COVID-19. Study information: Sites across the United States, Italy and Spain contributed samples from acute and convalescent COVID-19.

Data came from immunoSEQ multiplex PCR; TCRdb stores just in-frame clones and leaves some out. Of approximately 100,000 clones detected, 92% appear once; the ten largest clones hold around 5.7%. Sequencing was done on a sample of peripheral blood. This receptor was obtained from a man between 65 and 85 years old with acute or convalescent COVID-19.

The CDR3: CASSGRIAGGNTIYF. CDR3 DNA: TGTGCCAGCAGTGGAAGAATAGCGGGAGGAAACACCATATATTTT. The gene calls are TRBV2 and TRBJ1-3; no reliable D call. Trimming took off 4 bases at V and 4 bases at J, with 14 bases between the two ends. The CDR3 consists of 15 residues. Germline V gene lookup returns CDR1 SNHLY and CDR2 FYNNEI.